Below, 23 T cell receptor beta chains from the same sample are listed, as sequenced in a study of Graves' ophthalmopathy and Graves' hyperthyroidism. RNA transcripts provided the template for amplifying TCR beta CDR3 regions. The library came from an HTBI-primed first-round RT-PCR and a second-round multiplex PCR. MiXCR was run by TCRdb on the multiplex PCR reads, yielding one entry per CDR3 protein. The data hold 740,000 or so distinct CDR3 sequences, with roughly two fifths observed a single time. The sample taken for sequencing was peripheral blood. The receptors stem from an adult man with Graves' ophthalmopathy.

The rearrangement joins TRBV2 to TRBJ1-2; perhaps TRBD1 as D (5 bases). Germline V CDR1 and CDR2: SNHLY, FYNNEI. The V end was cut by 10 bases, the J end by 8 bases, with 23 bases between. The CDR3 covers 14 residues. The DNA for the CDR3 is TGTGCCATCAAACCAGAGGGGCAGCAGCAGGGCTACACCTTC. It codes for CAIKPEGQQQGYTF.

This clonotype appeared a few times. The CDR3 nucleotides are TGTGCCAGCACAAGGACAGGGGGAAACTATGGCTACACCTTC. Translating gives CASTRTGGNYGYTF. This chain links TRBV2 with TRBJ1-2; 10 nucleotides agree with TRBD1. Germline V lookup: CDR1 SNHLY, CDR2 FYNNEI. V shed 7 bases and J 2 bases; nucleotides not matched to a gene: 4. The CDR3 runs to 14 residues.

This clonotype came up many times. The rearrangement links TRBV11-2 to TRBJ1-2, with 11 bases that match TRBD1. CDR3 length equals 15 residues. CDR1 and CDR2 (germline): SGHAT, FQNNGV. With V trimmed by 4 bases and J by 4 bases, 5 bases remained unmatched. The CDR3 DNA reads as TGTGCCAGCAGCTCTAGGACAGGGGGCGCCTATGGCTACACCTTC. It codes for CASSSRTGGAYGYTF.

Ten or more counts support this clonotype. The chain combines TRBV28 with TRBJ2-7; maybe TRBD2 (6 bases). The germline V gene has CDR1 MDHEN and CDR2 SYDVKM. Trimming removed 5 bases at V and 6 bases at J, with 11 bases between. This CDR3 is built from 12 residues. CDR3 region: CASSRLEGEQYF. In DNA form, the CDR3 reads TGTGCCAGCAGTAGACTAGAGGGCGAGCAGTACTTC.

CDR3 bases: TGCAGCGTTTTTTCCAGGAGGAGCTCCTACGAGCAGTACTTC. It specifies CSVFSRRSSYEQYF. This chain connects TRBV29-1 to TRBJ2-7; D might be TRBD2 (5 bases). The V end was cut by 5 bases, the J end by 0 bases, with 14 bases between. The CDR3 consists of 14 residues. Germline CDR1 reads SQVTM; CDR2 reads ANQGSEA.

This rearrangement joins TRBV5-1 to TRBJ1-4, with D uncertain. The CDR3 length is 14 residues. V lost 6 bases to trimming and J lost 0 bases, with 9 bases between them. Germline loops: CDR1 SGHRS, CDR2 YFSETQ. CDR3 sequence reads: CASKMSSTNEKLFF. The DNA for the CDR3 is TGCGCCAGCAAAATGAGTTCAACTAATGAAAAACTGTTTTTT.

This clonotype was seen repeatedly, ten times or more. The chain recombines TRBV2 with TRBJ1-1, with TRBD1 matching over 8 bases. CDR1 is SNHLY, CDR2 FYNNEI, per germline. The CDR3 contains 15 residues. V dropped 9 bases and J dropped 5; count of bases not matched to a gene: 14. CDR3 bases: TGTGCCAGACAGGGGGGATCTGGTGTATGGACTGAAGCTTTCTTT. It specifies CARQGGSGVWTEAFF. Looking up the rest from reference TRBV2 and TRBJ1-1 gives the full variable domain: EPEVTQTPSHQVTQMGQEVILRCVPISNHLYFYWYRQILGQKVEFLVSFYNNEISEKSEIFDDQFSVERPDGSNFTLKIRSTKLEDSAMYFCARQGGSGVWTEAFFGQGTRLTVV.

This clonotype came up a few times. The rearrangement joins TRBV5-6 to TRBJ1-1, with TRBD1 matching over 9 bases. Trimming took 5 bases from V and 1 from J; bases not matched to a gene: 12. Germline CDR1 reads SGHDT; CDR2 reads YYEEEE. There are 17 residues in the CDR3. The CDR3 nucleotides read TGTGCCAGCAGTATCCAAAGGACAGGGGTGAAGAACACTGAAGCTTTCTTT. The encoded protein is CASSIQRTGVKNTEAFF.

V and J are TRBV7-2 and TRBJ2-3; D is undetermined. This CDR3 is built from 14 residues. V shed 2 bases and J shed 6 bases, with 12 bases lying between them. Looked up from germline, CDR1 is SGHTA and CDR2 is FQGNSA. The CDR3 nucleotides are TGTGCCAGCAGCTTATTAGGAAGTGTCGATACGCAGTATTTT. Translated: CASSLLGSVDTQYF. Drawing the rest from reference TRBV7-2 and TRBJ2-3, the complete variable domain is GAGVSQSPSNKVTEKGKDVELRCDPISGHTALYWYRQSLGQGLEFLIYFQGNSAPDKSGLPSDRFSAERTGGSVSTLTIQRTQQEDSAVYLCASSLLGSVDTQYFGPGTRLTVL.

The V and J genes are TRBV4-3 and TRBJ2-7, with 7 bases lining up with TRBD2. CDR1 and CDR2 from the germline V gene are LGHNA and YSLEER. V was pared by 2 bases and J by 0 bases, with 4 bases of the junction left unmatched. This CDR3 is built from 15 residues. CDR3 sequence reads: CASSQQRGLSYEQYV. CDR3 in DNA: TGCGCCAGCAGCCAACAGCGGGGACTCTCCTACGAGCAGTACGTC.

CDR3 sequence: CASSLAVAGELFF. In DNA form, the CDR3 reads TGTGCCAGCAGCTTAGCGGTTGCAGGGGAGCTGTTTTTT. The V and J genes are TRBV7-9 and TRBJ2-2; D gene ambiguous. CDR1 SEHNR and CDR2 FQNEAQ come from the germline V gene (reference sequence). The CDR3 covers 13 residues. The V gene lost 0 bases and the J gene lost 8 bases, with 7 bases spanning the gap.

A remark on this clonotype: At one end the junction does not follow the germline gene, possibly because of a read error. V usage is TRBV25-1 and J usage is TRBJ1-1; 7 positions agree with TRBD1. From germline, CDR1 is MGHDK and CDR2 SYGVNS. This CDR3 region has 14 residues. Here the CDR3 reads CASNEEGAWTKAFF. Written as DNA, the CDR3 is TGTGCCAGCAATGAAGAGGGGGCATGGACTAAAGCTTTCTTT.

This clonotype was counted many times. V gene TRBV25-1 combines with J gene TRBJ2-2, with 11 bases identical to TRBD2. CDR3 size: 15 residues. V was clipped by 5 bases and J by 3 bases; unmatched bases: 2. The germline V gene encodes CDR1 MGHDK and CDR2 SYGVNS. CDR3 loop: CASSTLAGDTGELFF. The CDR3 DNA reads TGTGCCAGCAGTACACTAGCGGGGGACACCGGGGAGCTGTTTTTT.

This clonotype was observed a few times. The rearrangement links TRBV7-9 to TRBJ1-1; D is possibly TRBD1 (5 bases). The CDR3 is 15 residues long. Germline V CDR1 and CDR2: SEHNR, FQNEAQ (reference sequence). With 5 bases removed from V and 0 bases from J, the gap between germline ends came to 13 bases. For the CDR3, the DNA is TGTGCCAGCAGCCCACAAGCGGGGGTGAACACTGAAGCTTTCTTT. Encoded protein: CASSPQAGVNTEAFF.

The sample holds a few counts of this clonotype. The rearrangement uses TRBV6-6 and TRBJ2-6, with D unclear. The germline V gene encodes CDR1 MNHNY and CDR2 SVGAGI (reference sequence). Trimming removed 2 bases from V and 0 bases from J, with 11 bases in between. The CDR3 loop spans 17 amino acids. The CDR3 loop reads CASSYGYSSSGANVLTF. In DNA, the CDR3 is TGTGCCAGCAGTTACGGTTACAGCAGCTCTGGGGCCAACGTCCTGACTTTC.

The V and J genes are TRBV20-1 and TRBJ2-2; D gene unclear. CDR3 length: 11 amino acids. Germline values: CDR1 DFQATT, CDR2 SNEGSKA (reference sequence). Trimming shortened V by 6 bases and J by 5 bases, and 7 bases separated the two germline ends. In DNA form, the CDR3 reads TGCAGTGCCCTTAGGACCGGGGAGCTGTTTTTT. This translates into CSALRTGELFF.

This chain links TRBV7-9 with TRBJ2-7; maybe TRBD2 (5 bases). This CDR3 is built from 16 residues. Per the germline V gene, CDR1 is SEHNR and CDR2 is FQNEAQ (reference sequence). V was pared by 1 base and J by 0 bases, with 13 bases between. The CDR3 DNA reads TGTGCCAGCAGCTTAGTGGAGGCTCGCGGCTCCTACGAGCAGTACTTC. Translated: CASSLVEARGSYEQYF.

This clonotype appeared a few times. J is TRBJ1-5 and V is TRBV20-1, with D tentatively TRBD1 (6 bases). The CDR3 has 15 amino acids. The V gene lost 3 bases and the J gene lost 0 bases, with 12 bases spanning the gap. Germline V gene data show CDR1 as DFQATT and CDR2 as SNEGSKA (reference sequence). The CDR3 sequence: CSASAGGNSNQPQHF. CDR3 coding DNA: TGCAGTGCTAGTGCCGGGGGCAATAGCAATCAGCCCCAGCATTTT.

In this sample, this clonotype turned up a few times. The chain combines TRBV12-3 or TRBV12-4 with TRBJ1-2; perhaps TRBD1 as D (6 bases). V shed 5 bases and J shed 8 bases, with 18 bases lying between them. The CDR3 has 14 amino acids. The CDR3 here is CASSATQGWGGYTF. The CDR3 coding sequence is TGTGCCAGCAGTGCAACACAGGGCTGGGGAGGCTACACCTTC.

This clonotype has at least ten counts. This sequence joins TRBV10-2 and TRBJ1-1; 7 bases agree with TRBD1. V was pared by 7 bases and J by 11 bases, with 13 bases of the junction left unmatched. The CDR3 length is 13 residues. CDR1 is WSHSY and CDR2 is SAAADI in the germline V gene. The CDR3, as DNA: TGCGCCAGCACTAGTCGACAGGGTTACTATGCTTTCTTT. Translated, it gives CASTSRQGYYAFF.

This clonotype has a count of ten or more. The J gene is TRBJ1-1, the V gene TRBV9, with no clear D. V was cut by 4 bases and J by 3 bases, with 16 bases left in between. The CDR3 contains 15 residues. Germline CDR1 and CDR2: SGDLS and YYNGEE. The CDR3 protein is CASSPSSDRDTEAFF. CDR3 nucleotides: TGTGCCAGCAGCCCATCATCGGACCGAGACACTGAAGCTTTCTTT.

The chain carries TRBV7-9 and TRBJ1-3; 8 nucleotides agree with TRBD1. This CDR3 spans 16 amino acids. Germline lookup yields CDR1 SEHNR and CDR2 FQNEAQ (reference sequence). With 6 bases clipped from V and 0 bases from J, the junction kept 7 bases outside the gene matches. In nucleotides, the CDR3 is TGTGCCAGCAGAGATTACAGGGGGGACTCTGGAAACACCATATATTTT. It is translated as CASRDYRGDSGNTIYF. Supplemented by reference TRBV7-9 and TRBJ1-3, the full variable domain reads DTGVSQNPRHKITKRGQNVTFRCDPISEHNRLYWYRQTLGQGPEFLTYFQNEAQLEKSRLLSDRFSAERPKGSFSTLEIQRTEQGDSAMYLCASRDYRGDSGNTIYFGEGSWLTVV.

In this sample, this clonotype turned up a few times. The chain carries TRBV7-9 and TRBJ2-7, with D unclear. The germline CDR1 and CDR2 sequences are SEHNR and FQNEAQ (reference sequence). CDR3 length: 14 residues. V gave up 2 bases and J gave up 2 bases, with 10 bases separating them. CDR3 bases: TGTGCCAGCAGCTTAAGTGGGATAACCTACGAGCAGTACTTC. Residues: CASSLSGITYEQYF.